This T cell receptor beta chain was recorded in a study of shared clonotypes between healthy human individuals. Notes on this clone: This CDR3 is missing its conserved last phenylalanine or tryptophan, likely due to a read error.

The table came from immunoSEQ multiplex PCR; TCRdb's copy has only in-frame clones and leaves some out. The data contain millions of clones, more than 90% of them seen just once; the ten biggest clones take up over 0.12%. This CDR3 is 14 amino acids long. Germline CDR1 MNHEY, CDR2 SMNVEV (reference sequence). Germline trimming cut 5 bases from V and 5 bases from J; bases unmatched to any gene: 3. The rearrangement joins TRBV27 to TRBJ1-6; TRBD1 matches 7 bases. Material: naive CD4+ T cells sorted from blood. Subset given: CD45RA+ positively selected. This clonotype was sampled from a man between 18 and 35 years old in good health. As DNA, the CDR3 is TGTGCCAGCAGTCCAGGGGGGAATAATTCACCCCTCCACCTT. Its protein is CASSPGGNNSPLHL.